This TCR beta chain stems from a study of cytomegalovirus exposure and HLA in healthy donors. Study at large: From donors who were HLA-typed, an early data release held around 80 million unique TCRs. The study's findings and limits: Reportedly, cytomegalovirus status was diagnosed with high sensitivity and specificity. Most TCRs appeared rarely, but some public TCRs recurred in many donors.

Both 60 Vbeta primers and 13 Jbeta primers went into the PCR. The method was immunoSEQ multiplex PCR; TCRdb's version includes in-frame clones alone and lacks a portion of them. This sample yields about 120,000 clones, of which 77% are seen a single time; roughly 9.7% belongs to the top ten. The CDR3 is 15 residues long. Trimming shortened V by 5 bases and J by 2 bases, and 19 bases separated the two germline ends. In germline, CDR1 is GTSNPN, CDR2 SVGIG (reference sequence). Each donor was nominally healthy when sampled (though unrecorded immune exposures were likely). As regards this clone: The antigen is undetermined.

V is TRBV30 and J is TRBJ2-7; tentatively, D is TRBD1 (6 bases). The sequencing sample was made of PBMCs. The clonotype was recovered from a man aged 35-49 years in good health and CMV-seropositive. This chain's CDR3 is CAWETQGQQPYEQYF. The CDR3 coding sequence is TGTGCCTGGGAAACTCAGGGACAACAACCCTACGAGCAGTACTTC.